The present T cell receptor (beta chain) was sequenced within a study of shared clonotypes between healthy human individuals. V dropped 10 bases and J dropped 1; count of bases not matched to a gene: 6. The germline V gene has CDR1 MNHNY and CDR2 SVGAGI (reference sequence). This CDR3 has 14 amino acids. Caucasian adults residing in Nashville, Tennessee made up all the donors. Sequencing was performed with immunoSEQ multiplex PCR; in TCRdb, only in-frame clones are kept and a portion is missing. The profile covers some 490,000 clones, with roughly 80% appearing a single time and 9.5% to 15% taken by the ten largest.

The clonotype comes from a woman in her forties in good health. Some clones in this sample may be carry-over from other donors' samples. The sequenced sample was PBMCs. The chain couples TRBV6-6 to TRBJ2-1; TRBD2 agrees at 8 bases. The CDR3 is CAISPGGSYNEQFF. CDR3 sequence (DNA): TGTGCCATTTCCCCGGGGGGGTCCTACAATGAGCAGTTCTTC.